The next 9 T cell receptor beta chains were all read from a single sample in a study of cytomegalovirus exposure and HLA in healthy donors. PCR used 60 Vbeta primers and 13 Jbeta primers. Method: immunoSEQ multiplex PCR; TCRdb's copy keeps in-frame clones and lacks some. This sample has 150,000 to 200,000 clones, with 79% found just once. Source material: PBMCs. All receptors come from a man between 35 and 55 years old in good health and CMV-seronegative.

In its sample, this clone was seen a few times. The rearrangement uses TRBV10-1 and TRBJ1-2, with 10 bases matching TRBD1. Germline V lookup: CDR1 WNHNN, CDR2 SYGVQD (reference sequence). Trimming removed 6 bases from V and 8 bases from J; junction bases left unmatched: 3. This CDR3 has 12 amino acids. In DNA, the CDR3 is TGCGCCAGCAGCGGACAGGGGGGGGGCTACACCTTC. Its translation is CASSGQGGGYTF.

V is TRBV5-1 and J is TRBJ2-3; unclear D gene. Germline V gene lookup returns CDR1 SGHRS and CDR2 YFSETQ. Trimming shortened V by 1 base and J by 4 bases, and 13 bases separated the two germline ends. The CDR3 runs to 15 residues. CDR3 residues: CASSLRSVGSDTQYF. CDR3 bases: TGCGCCAGCAGCTTGCGCTCGGTTGGTTCAGATACGCAGTATTTT.

This clone was found a few times. The chain employs TRBV28 and TRBJ1-2; TRBD1 matches 8 bases. The V and J ends lost 7 bases and 2 bases, in that order; junction bases with no gene match: 12. CDR1 MDHEN and CDR2 SYDVKM come from the germline V gene. There are 16 residues in the CDR3. The CDR3 coding sequence is TGTGCCAGCACCCAGGCAGGGGGCGTCCCAAACTATGGCTACACCTTC. This gives the protein CASTQAGGVPNYGYTF.

This clone has just a few counts. V is TRBV2 and J is TRBJ2-2, with 8 positions matching TRBD2. J lost 6 bases, V lost 7 bases, and 7 bases had no gene match. The CDR3 runs to 14 residues. Germline lookup yields CDR1 SNHLY and CDR2 FYNNEI. The CDR3 region is CASNGAGEAGELFF. Here the CDR3 DNA reads TGTGCCAGCAATGGAGCGGGAGAGGCCGGGGAGCTGTTTTTT.

This rearrangement joins TRBV4-2 to TRBJ2-7; 7 bases align to TRBD2. The CDR3 is 16 residues long. CDR1 is LGHNA and CDR2 is YNFKEQ in the germline V gene. V shed 0 bases, J shed 2 bases, and the junction held 7 bases outside the gene matches. The CDR3 coding sequence is TGTGCCAGCAGCCAAGATCCCGGGCTAGCGGCCTACGAGCAGTACTTC. Residues: CASSQDPGLAAYEQYF.

V gene TRBV2 combines with J gene TRBJ2-2; 7 bases match TRBD2. CDR1 is SNHLY, CDR2 FYNNEI, per germline. J lost 4 bases, V lost 6 bases, and 11 bases had no gene match. This CDR3 is built from 16 residues. CDR3 sequence reads: CASSTGTTPSTGELFF. In nucleotides, the CDR3 is TGTGCCAGCAGCACTGGGACTACCCCGTCCACCGGGGAGCTGTTTTTT.

The CDR3 DNA is TGTGCCAGCAAACGTTTGGCCGGGACAGGGACGGAGCAGTACTTC. Amino acids: CASKRLAGTGTEQYF. The chain combines TRBV28 with TRBJ2-7, with 9 bases lining up with TRBD1. From germline, CDR1 is MDHEN and CDR2 SYDVKM. The CDR3 loop spans 15 amino acids. Trimming removed 7 bases from V and 7 bases from J; junction bases left unmatched: 14.

The chain has TRBV28 and TRBJ2-2; 14 bases fit TRBD2. The V gene's germline CDR1 is MDHEN and CDR2 SYDVKM. V dropped 5 bases and J dropped 8; count of bases not matched to a gene: 7. CDR3 length: 16 amino acids. The CDR3 nucleotides read TGTGCCAGCAGTCGAAGACTAGCGGGAGGGCCGGGGGAGCTGTTTTTT. It encodes CASSRRLAGGPGELFF.

The chain recombines TRBV25-1 with TRBJ2-1; 8 bases are a match to TRBD2. Unmatched junction bases numbered 11, after V lost 2 bases and J lost 8 bases. Looked up from germline, CDR1 is MGHDK and CDR2 is SYGVNS. The CDR3 has 16 residues. The CDR3 region has the DNA TGTGCCAGCAGTGAAGATTATATACTAGCGGTGGATGAGCAGTTCTTC. Protein: CASSEDYILAVDEQFF. The whole variable domain, filled in from reference TRBV25-1 and TRBJ2-1, reads EADIYQTPRYLVIGTGKKITLECSQTMGHDKMYWYQQDPGMELHLIHYSYGVNSTEKGDLSSESTVSRIRTEHFPLTLESARPSHTSQYLCASSEDYILAVDEQFFGPGTRLTVL.